This paragraph covers one T cell receptor beta chain sequence. The sample originates from a study of blood T cell repertoires in COVID-19. Profiled with immunoSEQ multiplex PCR; TCRdb holds only in-frame clones, not every one. Counted here are 100,000 to 150,000 clones, about 88% occurring once; the ten biggest clones make up approximately 1.2%. The V end was cut by 4 bases, the J end by 0 bases, with 12 bases between. CDR1 is MNHNS and CDR2 is SASEGT in the germline V gene. This CDR3 has 16 amino acids. The chain recombines TRBV6-1 with TRBJ1-4; possibly TRBD1 for D (6 bases). What was sequenced was peripheral blood. This TCR was sampled from an elderly woman with acute or convalescent COVID-19. CDR3 protein: CASSVAQGTTNEKLFF. Written as DNA, the CDR3 is TGTGCCAGCAGTGTTGCCCAGGGGACAACTAATGAAAAACTGTTTTTT.